Given below is one TCR beta chain in context. Its antigen remains unidentified. The donors were part of the validation cohort, which consisted of more than 90 subjects and was separate from the first cohort of 666 subjects. Method: immunoSEQ multiplex PCR; TCRdb's copy keeps in-frame clones and lacks some. The table includes some 170,000 clones, roughly 90% detected once. This sample was taken from a study of cytomegalovirus exposure and HLA in healthy donors. Study-wide findings and caveats: Most observed TCR sequences were rare, whereas some public TCRs were detected in many donors. Some 150 TCR beta chains were listed as cytomegalovirus-associated. Among the CMV-associated chains, three were confirmed in vitro as specific for CMV antigens.

The TCR originated in a man aged 18 to 29 in good health and CMV-seropositive. The material sequenced was PBMCs.

The CDR3 reads CASSSRSGSSSYNEQFF. The DNA for the CDR3 is TGTGCCAGCAGCTCTCGAAGTGGCTCAAGCTCCTACAATGAGCAGTTCTTC. The chain uses TRBV9 and TRBJ2-1; no reliable D call. This CDR3 comprises 17 residues. Trimming left V 4 bases short and J 0 bases short, with 17 bases between. Germline V gives CDR1 SGDLS, CDR2 YYNGEE.